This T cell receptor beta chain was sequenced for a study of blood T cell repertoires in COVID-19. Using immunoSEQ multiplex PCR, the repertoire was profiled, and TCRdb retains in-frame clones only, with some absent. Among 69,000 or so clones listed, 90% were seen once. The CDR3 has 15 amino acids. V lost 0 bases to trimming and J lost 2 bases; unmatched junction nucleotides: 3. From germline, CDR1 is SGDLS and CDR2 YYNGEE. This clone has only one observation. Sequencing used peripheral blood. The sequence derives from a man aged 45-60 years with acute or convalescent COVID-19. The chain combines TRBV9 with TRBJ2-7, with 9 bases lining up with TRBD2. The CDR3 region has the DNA TGTGCCAGCAGCGTAGGACTAGCGGCCACCTACGAGCAGTACTTC. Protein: CASSVGLAATYEQYF.